One and the same sample provided the 22 T cell receptor beta chains below, sequenced in a study of beta chain features in type 1 diabetes. Overall study findings and caveats: Type 1 diabetes patients had TCRB CDR3s that were shorter (moderately but significantly so) in all four CD4+ subsets.

The study reverse transcribed the entire isolated RNA, so it sequenced expressed TCRB transcripts. Libraries were prepared by immunoSEQ multiplex PCR; TCRdb keeps only in-frame clonotypes and omits some of them. The sample shows over 650,000 clones, around an eighth of them seen only once. These receptors have no known antigen. The sample was naive CD4+ T cells from blood. The receptors were sampled from a man aged 18 to 29 with type 1 diabetes.

This clone was seen a few times. The V call is TRBV2, the J call TRBJ1-5; 10 nucleotides align to TRBD1. Germline lookup yields CDR1 SNHLY and CDR2 FYNNEI. V lost 4 bases to trimming and J lost 6 bases; unmatched junction nucleotides: 3. CDR3 length equals 14 residues. This chain's CDR3 is CASSGQGARQPQHF. Written as DNA, the CDR3 is TGTGCCAGCAGTGGACAGGGGGCCCGTCAGCCCCAGCATTTT.

This clone was found a few times. V gene TRBV5-1 combines with J gene TRBJ2-1, with TRBD2 matching over 8 bases. The germline V gene has CDR1 SGHRS and CDR2 YFSETQ. The CDR3 extends over 15 amino acids. The V and J ends lost 0 bases and 6 bases, in that order; junction bases with no gene match: 5. CDR3 bases: TGCGCCAGCAGCTTGGAGGCTAGCGGGCCCAATGAGCAGTTCTTC. The encoded protein is CASSLEASGPNEQFF.

There are a few counts of this clone. The rearrangement links TRBV6-1 to TRBJ2-7, with D maybe TRBD2 (5 bases). The germline V gene encodes CDR1 MNHNS and CDR2 SASEGT. CDR3 length: 13 amino acids. Trimming took off 1 base at V and 2 bases at J, with 6 bases between the two ends. CDR3 sequence (DNA): TGTGCCAGCAGTGAAGTCGGGACCTACGAGCAGTACTTC. This codes for CASSEVGTYEQYF.

This chain links TRBV27 with TRBJ1-2; possibly TRBD1 for D (6 bases). The CDR3 is 14 residues long. V was trimmed by 0 bases and J by 5 bases, leaving 10 bases between them. Looked up from germline, CDR1 is MNHEY and CDR2 is SMNVEV (reference sequence). The CDR3: CASSLSGQVYGYTF. The CDR3 DNA is TGTGCCAGCAGTTTATCGGGACAAGTGTATGGCTACACCTTC.

The CDR3 is CSVKLPGQGAGELFF. CDR3 sequence (DNA): TGCAGCGTCAAATTACCGGGACAGGGGGCCGGGGAGCTGTTTTTT. The chain employs TRBV29-1 and TRBJ2-2; 11 positions match TRBD1. V shed 6 bases, J shed 6 bases, and the junction held 9 bases outside the gene matches. CDR1 and CDR2 from the germline V gene are SQVTM and ANQGSEA. There are 15 residues in the CDR3.

The chain employs TRBV2 and TRBJ1-5; weak D call: TRBD1 (5 bases). The CDR3 has 14 residues. Germline lookup yields CDR1 SNHLY and CDR2 FYNNEI. Deletions cut 5 bases from V and 3 bases from J, with 11 bases between. CDR3 residues: CASSWGVINQPQHF. DNA for the CDR3: TGTGCCAGCAGTTGGGGGGTGATCAATCAGCCCCAGCATTTT.

This chain connects TRBV28 to TRBJ1-1; no reliable D call. Trimming cost V 5 bases and J 5 bases, with 18 bases left between them. Germline values: CDR1 MDHEN, CDR2 SYDVKM. This CDR3 comprises 15 residues. The CDR3 loop reads CASSPRTPGKTEAFF. In nucleotides, the CDR3 is TGTGCCAGCAGTCCCCGGACGCCGGGCAAGACTGAAGCTTTCTTT.

The V call is TRBV29-1, the J call TRBJ2-7; 10 nucleotides align to TRBD1. V lost 4 bases and J lost 2; bases outside the gene matches: 2. Germline loops: CDR1 SQVTM, CDR2 ANQGSEA. The CDR3 spans 13 residues. The CDR3 DNA reads as TGCAGCGTTGCGGGACAGGGGACCTACGAGCAGTACTTC. It encodes CSVAGQGTYEQYF.

This chain uses TRBV4-1 with TRBJ2-3; no reliable D call. The V gene's germline CDR1 is MGHRA and CDR2 YSYEKL. Trimming removed 0 bases at V and 2 bases at J, with 12 bases between. CDR3 length: 16 amino acids. The chain's CDR3 is CASSQDRNGYTDTQYF. CDR3 bases: TGCGCCAGCAGCCAAGACCGGAACGGCTACACAGATACGCAGTATTTT.

This clone was found a few times. The V and J genes are TRBV9 and TRBJ2-5; weak D call: TRBD2 (6 bases). The length of the CDR3 is 13 residues. Germline CDR1 SGDLS, CDR2 YYNGEE. The germline V and J ends were trimmed by 3 bases and 3 bases, with 9 bases remaining between them. The CDR3 loop is CASSGGGEETQYF. The CDR3 DNA reads as TGTGCCAGCAGCGGGGGAGGCGAAGAGACCCAGTACTTC.

The chain couples TRBV7-2 to TRBJ2-5; 10 bases line up with TRBD2. With V trimmed by 5 bases and J by 5 bases, 8 bases remained unmatched. The CDR3 runs 15 residues. CDR1 SGHTA and CDR2 FQGNSA come from the germline V gene. CDR3 bases: TGTGCCAGCAGCCCAAAAGCGGGAGGGCCCGAGACCCAGTACTTC. Its protein is CASSPKAGGPETQYF.

This clone was seen a handful of times. The rearrangement links TRBV4-1 to TRBJ2-7, with 11 bases aligning to TRBD2. The germline gives CDR1 MGHRA, CDR2 YSYEKL. The CDR3 runs to 16 residues. V shed 1 base and J 3 bases; nucleotides not matched to a gene: 5. The CDR3, as DNA: TGCGCCAGCAGCCAAGTCCTAGCGGGAGGAATCTACGAGCAGTACTTC. It translates to CASSQVLAGGIYEQYF.

V and J are TRBV7-5 and TRBJ1-5; whether TRBD1, the table's D call, matches the DNA was not checked. TRBV7-5 is deemed a pseudogene. This CDR3 has 17 amino acids. The CDR3 DNA reads as TGTGCCAGAAGCTTCTACCCCGGGACAGGGGTTAATCAGCCCCAGCATTTT. Translating gives CARSFYPGTGVNQPQHF.

In its sample, this clone was seen a few times. V usage is TRBV14 and J usage is TRBJ1-1; unclear D gene. The CDR3 covers 15 residues. Trimming left V 0 bases short and J 3 bases short, with 11 bases between. Looked up from germline, CDR1 is SGHDN and CDR2 is FVKESK. The CDR3 DNA follows: TGTGCCAGCAGCCAAGATCCGTTCAGCTACACTGAAGCTTTCTTT. Protein: CASSQDPFSYTEAFF.

The sample holds a few counts of this clone. This rearrangement joins TRBV11-1 to TRBJ2-5; tentatively, D is TRBD1 (5 bases). Trimming pared 3 bases from V and 2 bases from J, leaving 10 bases between. Germline V gene sequence: CDR1 SGHAT, CDR2 FQDESV (reference sequence). This CDR3 is 14 amino acids long. Here the CDR3 DNA reads TGTGCCAGCAGCTTTGGGGCAGCTCAAGAGACCCAGTACTTC. This sequence encodes CASSFGAAQETQYF.

The V call is TRBV4-1, the J call TRBJ2-2, with no clear D. The CDR3 is 17 amino acids. Germline assignment: CDR1 MGHRA and CDR2 YSYEKL. Trimming left V 4 bases short and J 2 bases short, with 17 bases between. The DNA of the CDR3 is TGCGCCAGCAGCCCCTCTTATTTGGGATTTAACACCGGGGAGCTGTTTTTT. Encoded protein: CASSPSYLGFNTGELFF.

The rearrangement joins TRBV9 to TRBJ2-1; D is perhaps TRBD2 (5 bases). The germline gives CDR1 SGDLS, CDR2 YYNGEE. CDR3 length: 16 residues. V lost 0 bases to trimming and J lost 9 bases, with 19 bases between them. The DNA for the CDR3 is TGTGCCAGCAGCGTAGGCTCACTGTCCGGAGGCGGTGAGCAGTTCTTC. Amino acids: CASSVGSLSGGGEQFF.

The rearrangement uses TRBV6-5 and TRBJ2-5; 7 bases are shared with TRBD2. Germline V CDR1 and CDR2: MNHEY, SVGAGI. Unmatched junction bases numbered 1, after V lost 7 bases and J lost 5 bases. There are 11 residues in the CDR3. CDR3 in amino acids: CASTGGETQYF. CDR3 DNA: TGTGCCAGCACCGGGGGGGAGACCCAGTACTTC.

The genes are TRBV5-4 and TRBJ2-3; 8 bases agree with TRBD2. Germline CDR1 reads SGHNT; CDR2 reads YYREEE (reference sequence). The V gene end was trimmed by 4 bases and the J gene end by 5 bases; junction bases not matched to a gene: 6. The length of the CDR3 is 14 residues. The CDR3 DNA reads TGTGCCAGCAGCCCGGGGGGGTCGGTAGATACGCAGTATTTT. Encoded protein: CASSPGGSVDTQYF. The full variable domain, in which reference TRBV5-4 and TRBJ2-3 provide the parts outside the CDR3, is ETGVTQSPTHLIKTRGQQVTLRCSSQSGHNTVSWYQQALGQGPQFIFQYYREEENGRGNFPPRFSGLQFPNYSSELNVNALELDDSALYLCASSPGGSVDTQYFGPGTRLTVL.

This clone was seen more than once but under ten times. The chain uses TRBV29-1 and TRBJ2-2; tentatively, D is TRBD2 (6 bases). This CDR3 spans 17 amino acids. The germline gives CDR1 SQVTM, CDR2 ANQGSEA. Trimming cost V 6 bases and J 2 bases, with 22 bases left between them. CDR3 bases: TGCAGCGTAGCCGGGACTTTCGGTTCCCCTAACACCGGGGAGCTGTTTTTT. Protein sequence: CSVAGTFGSPNTGELFF.

The V gene is TRBV9, the J gene TRBJ2-3, with no clear D. With 4 bases removed from V and 1 base from J, the gap between germline ends came to 13 bases. The germline V gene encodes CDR1 SGDLS and CDR2 YYNGEE. The length of the CDR3 is 15 residues. The DNA of the CDR3 is TGTGCCAGCAGCCTAGGCCCCCAGGGCACAGATACGCAGTATTTT. Translated, it gives CASSLGPQGTDTQYF. Using reference TRBV9 and TRBJ2-3 for the parts outside the CDR3, the full variable domain is DSGVTQTPKHLITATGQRVTLRCSPRSGDLSVYWYQQSLDQGLQFLIQYYNGEERAKGNILERFSAQQFPDLHSELNLSSLELGDSALYFCASSLGPQGTDTQYFGPGTRLTVL.

The chain joins TRBV2 to TRBJ2-3, with D possibly being TRBD1 (5 bases). CDR1 SNHLY and CDR2 FYNNEI come from the germline V gene. This CDR3 has 16 residues. The V end lost 8 bases, the J end lost 2 bases, and 20 bases lay between the germline ends. The CDR3 bases are TGTGCCAGCTTCGACAGCTTACCGGTCTTCACAGATACGCAGTATTTT. It translates to CASFDSLPVFTDTQYF.